This TCR beta chain was profiled in a study of T cells in localized non-small cell lung cancer (dated by TCRdb to the early 2020s). Regarding the complete study: The study analyzed T cell repertoires of around 250 early-stage NSCLC patients, comparing tumors and uninvolved tumor-adjacent lungs. A mean age of around 66 years was recorded for the NSCLC patients, of whom under 150 were male and about a hundred were female. The cohort consisted of roughly 240 treatment-naive NSCLC patients whose localized lung tumors had been resected.

As to this clone: Its antigen is unknown. Base qualities are missing; no much larger clone stands one base away.

The immunoSEQ Assay was used to sequence TCR beta CDR3 regions from DNA. Per the source publication's procedure: To compute T cell density, TCR beta template counts were normalized to usable DNA, which was estimated by amplifying housekeeping genes. Richness was estimated using the preseqR package, with extrapolation to 400,000 templates for PBMC samples and to 120,000 templates for tissue samples. Clonality was defined by subtracting Pielou's evenness from one. Differential abundance testing on productive amino-acid clonotypes, with a minimum total count of 5 and an alpha of 0.1, was used to identify tissue-enriched TCRs. The Jaccard Index and the Morisita Overlap Index were used to measure repertoire overlap between compartments. TCR beta CDR3s were clustered by GLIPH together with public tetramer-defined viral CDR3s, and at least three viral sequences plus V-gene enrichment were required for viral motifs. Held by TCRdb, this immuneACCESS table contains in-frame sequences only and omits some clones. Under half of the omission traces to an unresolved V gene where checked; the cause of the rest is unknown. V, J and clone size are taken as reported in that table, and D and trimming were inferred from the DNA itself. For this sample the table gives nearly 35,000 clones, of which around nine tenths were detected only once. The ten largest clones take up 4.2% of the sample.

Here is what the overall study found, with its caveats: Since the design was exploratory, TCR variables were selected using unadjusted p-values with no false-discovery rate correction. Uninvolved tumor-adjacent lung showed the highest T cell clonality, higher than tumor, which suggests more focused antigenic responses in the adjacent lung. A median of approximately 55 of the top 100 tumor clones were detected in paired uninvolved adjacent lung, and around 27 of these tumor clones were also found among the top 100 clones of the paired uninvolved adjacent lung. Multi-region tumor sequencing was not performed, so intratumor heterogeneity could not be excluded. Higher T cell density in blood was associated with longer overall survival, whereas higher clonality in adjacent lung was associated with shorter survival.

At diagnosis, peripheral blood, uninvolved tumor-adjacent lung and tumor were collected and stored as a combination of fresh-frozen and FFPE material. Blood samples were analyzed as peripheral blood mononuclear cells for TCR repertoire profiling. The CDR3, from cysteine to phenylalanine, totals 13 residues. The kept DNA is CDR3 alone, 39 bases in frame from the first base. V has 5 bases trimmed and J has 5 bases trimmed; junction bases matching no gene number 5. From a lookup of the germline V gene, CDR1 and CDR2 are SNHLY and FYNNEI. The chain is encoded by TRBV2 joined to TRBJ2-7, and 8 bases in between align with TRBD1. The receptor comes from a woman aged 35-75 years with stage I lung adenocarcinoma. The sample in question was peripheral blood, obtained before any cancer treatment. The CDR3 protein: CASSRQGYNEQYF. The DNA reads TGTGCCAGCAGTAGACAGGGGTACAACGAGCAGTACTTC.